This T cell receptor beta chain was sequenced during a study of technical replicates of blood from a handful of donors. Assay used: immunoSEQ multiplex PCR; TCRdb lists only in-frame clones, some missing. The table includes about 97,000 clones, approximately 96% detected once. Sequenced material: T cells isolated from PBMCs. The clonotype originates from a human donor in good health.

CDR3: CASSSPYGSSGNTIYF. CDR3 nucleotides: TGTGCCAGCAGCTCCCCGTACGGGAGCTCTGGAAACACCATATATTTT. The V call is TRBV28, the J call TRBJ1-3; D is uncertain. Germline V gives CDR1 MDHEN, CDR2 SYDVKM. This CDR3 contains 16 residues. Deletions cut 6 bases from V and 0 bases from J, with 15 bases between.